The clone carrying this TCR beta chain was detected a few times. Its antigen is still unknown. The data derive from a study of response to subunit inactivated influenza vaccine. Study observations and caveats: Few new T cells, the authors suggested, are recruited by each seasonal influenza vaccination.

Per germline, CDR1 LNHDA and CDR2 SQIVND (reference sequence). This CDR3 region has 16 residues. The J segment lost 8 bases and the V segment lost 5 bases, leaving 13 bases of the junction unmatched. Each CDR3 protein gets one entry after TCRdb re-called the RT-PCR reads with MiXCR. The repertoire holds 500,000 to 600,000 distinct CDR3 sequences, with 14% as singletons. This TCR was sampled from a man in his fifties who received an inactivated influenza vaccine. The material sequenced was PBMCs from blood, taken 12 days after vaccination. The V call is TRBV19, the J call TRBJ2-1, with 9 nucleotides matching TRBD1. For the CDR3, the DNA is TGTGCCAGTAGTCCTGGGACAGGGTTTTTTCTAGATGAGCAGTTCTTC. This encodes CASSPGTGFFLDEQFF.